A single sample is the source of the 25 T cell receptor beta chains below, sequenced in a study of shared clonotypes between healthy human individuals. Sequencing used immunoSEQ multiplex PCR; TCRdb keeps in-frame clones, though not all of them. The sample has around 2,100,000 clones; 85% to 95% are singletons. Positively selected for CCR7, the CD45RO-negative cells used as naive CD8 cells excluded terminally differentiated effector memory CD45RA+ cells. The sequenced sample was naive CD8+ T cells sorted from blood. The receptors come from a man between 18 and 35 years old in good health.

The gene calls are TRBV4-1 and TRBJ2-1; D may be TRBD1 or TRBD2 (5 bases each). CDR1 MGHRA and CDR2 YSYEKL come from the germline V gene. This CDR3 has 14 residues. The V end was cut by 1 base, the J end by 4 bases, with 8 bases between. CDR3 residues: CASSQVGEYNEQFF. As DNA, the CDR3 is TGCGCCAGCAGCCAAGTGGGGGAGTACAATGAGCAGTTCTTC.

This clone was seen a handful of times. The rearrangement uses TRBV5-6 and TRBJ1-2; a weak D match, TRBD1 (5 bases). Deletions cut 4 bases from V and 8 bases from J, with 18 bases between. The CDR3 totals 14 residues. Germline V gene sequence: CDR1 SGHDT, CDR2 YYEEEE. The CDR3 spells CASSQMETVQGYTF. The CDR3 bases are TGTGCCAGCAGCCAAATGGAGACAGTCCAAGGCTACACCTTC.

This chain connects TRBV7-6 to TRBJ2-5; D possibly uses TRBD1 or TRBD2 (5 bases each). CDR1 is SGHVS and CDR2 is FNYEAQ in the germline V gene. The CDR3 totals 14 residues. V was cut by 3 bases and J by 3 bases, with 11 bases left in between. The CDR3, as DNA: TGTGCCAGCAGCTTCTGGGGGACCGAAGAGACCCAGTACTTC. This codes for CASSFWGTEETQYF.

The genes are TRBV7-9 and TRBJ2-3; 7 bases are shared with TRBD2. The CDR3 has 15 residues. Germline V gene lookup returns CDR1 SEHNR and CDR2 FQNEAQ (reference sequence). V lost 5 bases, J lost 4 bases, and 9 bases stayed unmatched. The CDR3 here is CASSDPWEGPDTQYF. In nucleotides, the CDR3 is TGTGCCAGCAGCGATCCCTGGGAGGGCCCAGATACGCAGTATTTT.

About this clone: Different DNA sequences within this sample yield the same CDR3. The rearrangement joins TRBV28 to TRBJ1-5, with D maybe TRBD1 (6 bases). The CDR3 contains 14 residues. Germline values: CDR1 MDHEN, CDR2 SYDVKM. Trimming removed 3 bases from V and 5 bases from J, with 11 bases in between. The CDR3 DNA reads as TGTGCCAGCAGTTTGCGGGGGCGCGATCAGCCCCAGCATTTT. The encoded protein is CASSLRGRDQPQHF.

CDR3 coding DNA: TGTGCCAGCAGCGTAGAGCAGGACAGCTCCTACGAGCAGTACTTC. Protein product: CASSVEQDSSYEQYF. This chain uses TRBV9 with TRBJ2-7; possible D gene TRBD1, 6 bases. The CDR3 is 15 residues long. Trimming stripped 0 bases from V and 0 bases from J, with 10 bases between. The germline V gene encodes CDR1 SGDLS and CDR2 YYNGEE.

This chain connects TRBV19 to TRBJ1-4; D ambiguous. The CDR3 consists of 15 residues. The germline V gene encodes CDR1 LNHDA and CDR2 SQIVND (reference sequence). The germline V and J ends were trimmed by 3 bases and 6 bases, with 14 bases remaining between them. The CDR3 reads CASSMIAGWDEKLFF. As DNA, the CDR3 is TGTGCCAGTAGTATGATTGCGGGTTGGGATGAAAAACTGTTTTTT.

As concerns this clone: This sample also contains other DNA sequences that code for the same CDR3. The chain uses TRBV6-5 and TRBJ2-7, with TRBD2 matching 7 bases. J was trimmed by 2 bases and V by 2 bases; bases with no gene match: 3. In germline, CDR1 is MNHEY, CDR2 SVGAGI. There are 14 residues in the CDR3. The CDR3 DNA reads as TGTGCCAGCAGTTACCGACTAGCTACCTACGAGCAGTACTTC. This encodes CASSYRLATYEQYF.

The J gene is TRBJ2-7, the V gene TRBV27, with D tentatively TRBD1 or TRBD2 (5 bases each). Between the trimmed V and J ends, which lost 5 bases and 6 bases, there was a span of 8 bases. Germline CDR1 and CDR2: MNHEY and SMNVEV (reference sequence). The CDR3 has 11 residues. The CDR3: CASSGGSEQYF. CDR3 nucleotides: TGTGCCAGCAGTGGGGGATCCGAGCAGTACTTC.

The gene calls are TRBV9 and TRBJ2-5; 9 nucleotides agree with TRBD2. From germline, CDR1 is SGDLS and CDR2 YYNGEE. V trimming: 3 bases; J trimming: 5 bases; junction bases outside the gene matches: 8. There are 15 residues in the CDR3. In DNA, the CDR3 is TGTGCCAGCAGCGAACTGGGACTAGCCTACGAGACCCAGTACTTC. This codes for CASSELGLAYETQYF. The full variable domain, in which reference TRBV9 and TRBJ2-5 provide the parts outside the CDR3, is DSGVTQTPKHLITATGQRVTLRCSPRSGDLSVYWYQQSLDQGLQFLIQYYNGEERAKGNILERFSAQQFPDLHSELNLSSLELGDSALYFCASSELGLAYETQYFGPGTRLLVL.

The CDR3 DNA reads TGCGCCAGCAGCCACAAGACAGGGAAAGGGGCTACCTACGAGCAGTACTTC. Amino acid sequence: CASSHKTGKGATYEQYF. The rearrangement links TRBV4-1 to TRBJ2-7; TRBD1 matches at 7 bases. The J segment lost 2 bases and the V segment lost 3 bases, leaving 13 bases of the junction unmatched. Germline V gene sequence: CDR1 MGHRA, CDR2 YSYEKL. This CDR3 region has 17 residues.

CDR3 in amino acids: CASSALQGPLHF. The CDR3 DNA reads as TGTGCCAGCAGCGCACTACAGGGTCCCCTCCACTTT. The rearrangement uses TRBV5-6 and TRBJ1-6; D might be TRBD1 (6 bases). Germline lookup yields CDR1 SGHDT and CDR2 YYEEEE. The CDR3 contains 12 residues. The germline V and J ends were trimmed by 4 bases and 13 bases, with 12 bases remaining between them.

This chain uses TRBV4-3 with TRBJ2-7; TRBD2 might be the D (5 bases). The length of the CDR3 is 15 residues. V was clipped by 0 bases and J by 5 bases, with 14 bases between them. CDR1 is LGHNA and CDR2 is YSLEER in the germline V gene. CDR3 amino acids: CASSQDREGPDEQYF. In DNA, the CDR3 is TGCGCCAGCAGCCAAGATCGTGAGGGTCCCGACGAGCAGTACTTC.

CDR3: CASSLGLTTNNEQFF. The CDR3 bases are TGCGCCAGCAGCTTGGGATTGACAACCAACAATGAGCAGTTCTTC. The J gene is TRBJ2-1, the V gene TRBV5-1, with D unresolved. Germline CDR1 and CDR2: SGHRS and YFSETQ. The V gene lost 0 bases and the J gene lost 5 bases, with 12 bases spanning the gap. The CDR3 sequence is 15 residues long.

This chain connects TRBV28 to TRBJ2-7, with TRBD1 identical over 8 bases. Trimming at V came to 7 bases and at J to 4 bases, leaving 12 bases not matched to a gene. Germline V gives CDR1 MDHEN, CDR2 SYDVKM. This CDR3 is built from 15 residues. CDR3 protein: CASMDRVTLGYEQYF. CDR3 DNA: TGTGCCAGCATGGACAGGGTGACCCTCGGGTACGAGCAGTACTTC. The full variable domain, rest sourced from reference TRBV28 and TRBJ2-7, is DVKVTQSSRYLVKRTGEKVFLECVQDMDHENMFWYRQDPGLGLRLIYFSYDVKMKEKGDIPEGYSVSREKKERFSLILESASTNQTSMYLCASMDRVTLGYEQYFGPGTRLTVT.

The chain uses TRBV2 and TRBJ2-3, with TRBD2 matching over 7 bases. Germline CDR1 reads SNHLY; CDR2 reads FYNNEI. The CDR3 has 15 amino acids. The V and J ends lost 3 bases and 3 bases, in that order; junction bases with no gene match: 6. The CDR3, as DNA: TGTGCCAGCAGTGATGGCGGGAGCGCGACAGATACGCAGTATTTT. This translates into CASSDGGSATDTQYF.

To note about this clone: The same CDR3 arises from other DNA sequences in this sample as well. In nucleotides, the CDR3 is TGTGCCTGGAGTGTAACCGGCTCTGGAAACACCATATATTTT. It yields the protein CAWSVTGSGNTIYF. The chain combines TRBV30 with TRBJ1-3; D is ambiguous. Per the germline V gene, CDR1 is GTSNPN and CDR2 is SVGIG (reference sequence). CDR3 length: 14 amino acids. Deletions cut 0 bases from V and 0 bases from J, with 6 bases between.

This chain joins TRBV5-6 and TRBJ1-1; D is undetermined. The CDR3 runs 12 residues. V lost 2 bases to trimming and J lost 4 bases, with 6 bases between them. Per the germline V gene, CDR1 is SGHDT and CDR2 is YYEEEE. This chain's CDR3 is CASSFISTEAFF. CDR3 nucleotide sequence: TGTGCCAGCAGCTTTATCAGCACTGAAGCTTTCTTT.

The chain is built from TRBV19 and TRBJ1-5; 8 bases fit TRBD1. Germline-derived CDR1 and CDR2 are LNHDA and SQIVND (reference sequence). V lost 6 bases to trimming and J lost 3 bases; unmatched junction nucleotides: 4. The CDR3 is 14 amino acids. CDR3 bases: TGTGCCAGTAGCAGGACAGGGTCCAATCAGCCCCAGCATTTT. As protein: CASSRTGSNQPQHF. Based on the CDR3 plus reference TRBV19 and TRBJ1-5, the full variable domain is DGGITQSPKYLFRKEGQNVTLSCEQNLNHDAMYWYRQDPGQGLRLIYYSQIVNDFQKGDIAEGYSVSREKKESFPLTVTSAQKNPTAFYLCASSRTGSNQPQHFGDGTRLSIL.

The V gene is TRBV6-6, the J gene TRBJ2-7; TRBD2 aligns across 7 bases. Losses at the gene ends were 3 bases for V and 5 bases for J; bases not matched to a gene: 10. Germline CDR1 MNHNY, CDR2 SVGAGI (reference sequence). This CDR3 comprises 15 residues. CDR3 region: CASSYGGEGPHEQYF. For the CDR3, the DNA is TGTGCCAGCAGTTATGGGGGGGAGGGCCCCCACGAGCAGTACTTC.

V and J are TRBV7-9 and TRBJ2-3; TRBD2 matches at 11 bases. Germline CDR1 SEHNR, CDR2 FQNEAQ (reference sequence). Trimming took 5 bases from V and 2 from J; bases not matched to a gene: 9. The CDR3 has 17 residues. The CDR3 coding sequence is TGTGCCAGCAGCGAAATAGCGGGAGGGCCAAACACAGATACGCAGTATTTT. Protein: CASSEIAGGPNTDTQYF.

V is TRBV30 and J is TRBJ2-7; the match to TRBD2 covers 7 bases. Germline CDR1 and CDR2: GTSNPN and SVGIG (reference sequence). The V gene end was trimmed by 3 bases and the J gene end by 10 bases; junction bases not matched to a gene: 12. The CDR3 has 13 amino acids. CDR3 sequence: CAWSPGEAGVQYF. CDR3 bases: TGTGCCTGGAGCCCCGGAGAGGCGGGAGTTCAGTACTTC. Based on the CDR3 plus reference TRBV30 and TRBJ2-7, the full variable domain is SQTIHQWPATLVQPVGSPLSLECTVEGTSNPNLYWYRQAAGRGLQLLFYSVGIGQISSEVPQNLSASRPQDRQFILSSKKLLLSDSGFYLCAWSPGEAGVQYFGPGTRLTVT.

The chain uses TRBV28 and TRBJ1-6, with D possibly matching TRBD1 (5 bases). CDR1 is MDHEN, CDR2 SYDVKM, per germline. The CDR3 extends over 14 amino acids. Trimming cost V 10 bases and J 5 bases, with 15 bases left between them. This CDR3 is CATDRDGNNSPLHF. As DNA, the CDR3 is TGTGCCACGGACCGGGACGGAAATAATTCACCCCTCCACTTT.

This chain connects TRBV6-1 to TRBJ1-3, with TRBD1 as a possible D gene (5 bases). The CDR3 is made up of 16 amino acids. CDR1 and CDR2 from the germline V gene are MNHNS and SASEGT. Trimming pared 2 bases from V and 0 bases from J, leaving 11 bases between. CDR3 nucleotides: TGTGCCAGCAGTGAAAGCTGGGGCCACTCTGGAAACACCATATATTTT. Residues: CASSESWGHSGNTIYF.

The genes are TRBV9 and TRBJ1-2; unclear D gene. This CDR3 comprises 15 residues. Germline CDR1 SGDLS, CDR2 YYNGEE. Trimming removed 0 bases from V and 4 bases from J, with 13 bases in between. CDR3 sequence reads: CASSVDGNSFYGYTF. The CDR3 coding sequence is TGTGCCAGCAGCGTAGACGGGAACTCGTTCTATGGCTACACCTTC. The whole variable domain, filled in from reference TRBV9 and TRBJ1-2, reads DSGVTQTPKHLITATGQRVTLRCSPRSGDLSVYWYQQSLDQGLQFLIQYYNGEERAKGNILERFSAQQFPDLHSELNLSSLELGDSALYFCASSVDGNSFYGYTFGSGTRLTVV.